The clone carrying this T cell receptor (beta chain) has a handful of counts. The target antigen is unknown. This sample was taken from a study of T cell repertoires in cytomegalovirus infection. Study-wide context: In public TCR beta signatures, there were indications of both CMV infection and matching HLA type.

Study-wide results and caveats: Cumulative frequency (of public TCR beta family members) identified carriers of CMV plus the relevant HLA. CMV-specific TCR beta clonotypes restricted by HLA-C dominated the ex vivo response.

CDR1 is KGHSH and CDR2 is LQKENI in the germline V gene. Trimming took 6 bases from V and 3 from J, leaving 15 bases between them. The CDR3 loop spans 15 amino acids. Each CDR3 protein is one row after TCRdb ran MiXCR on the reads. Here the sample spans some 320,000 distinct CDR3 sequences, about 27% being singletons. The sequencing here drew on cultured PBMCs, taken from culture after CMV antigen stimulation. V gene TRBV18 combines with J gene TRBJ1-5; D unresolved. The receptor was derived from a human donor in good health (CMV status not recorded). Some clones in this sample may be carry-over from other donors' samples. The CDR3 sequence is CASSLNGQNNQPQHF. In nucleotides, the CDR3 is TGTGCCAGCTCCCTAAATGGGCAGAACAATCAGCCCCAGCATTTT.